The 5 T cell receptor beta chains below were found in one sample sequenced in a study of Ad26.COV2.S vaccination and SARS-CoV-2 variants. Profiling relied on immunoSEQ multiplex PCR, and the TCRdb table lists in-frame clones only, not all of them. Of more than 150,000 clones listed, around 90% are singletons. Material: peripheral blood, obtained after recovery from COVID-19. The receptors here all came from a human donor who had recovered from COVID-19.

The rearrangement links TRBV5-5 to TRBJ2-7, with TRBD1 as a possible D gene (7 bases). The CDR3 runs to 15 residues. V was trimmed by 4 bases and J by 1 base, leaving 15 bases between them. Germline V gene data show CDR1 as SGHKS and CDR2 as YYEKEE (reference sequence). CDR3 protein: CASSAGTVPSYEQYF. The CDR3 DNA reads as TGTGCCAGCAGCGCGGGGACAGTACCTTCCTACGAGCAGTACTTC.

The gene calls are TRBV6-6 and TRBJ1-1; D perhaps matches TRBD1 (5 bases). V was pared by 2 bases and J by 4 bases, with 11 bases between. This CDR3 comprises 14 residues. Germline V CDR1 and CDR2: MNHNY, SVGAGI (reference sequence). CDR3 sequence (DNA): TGTGCCAGCAGTTACCCTTCGGGGGGCACTGAAGCTTTCTTT. Amino acid sequence: CASSYPSGGTEAFF.

The rearrangement links TRBV18 to TRBJ2-3; no reliable D call. CDR1 is KGHSH, CDR2 LQKENI, per germline. The CDR3 contains 17 residues. With 1 base removed from V and 0 bases from J, the gap between germline ends came to 14 bases. The CDR3 DNA reads as TGTGCCAGCTCACCACGAGCACAGTTCACTAGCACAGATACGCAGTATTTT. Amino acids: CASSPRAQFTSTDTQYF.

This clone was seen many times. The chain couples TRBV7-9 to TRBJ2-1, with 8 bases identical to TRBD1. The germline V gene encodes CDR1 SEHNR and CDR2 FQNEAQ (reference sequence). The junction had 6 bases not matched to a gene; V was cut back by 3 bases and J by 5 bases. The CDR3 loop spans 15 amino acids. The DNA for the CDR3 is TGTGCCAGCAGCTTCGGGGACAGGAAGCACAATGAGCAGTTCTTC. It specifies CASSFGDRKHNEQFF.

J is TRBJ1-1 and V is TRBV11-3; D unresolved. Germline CDR1 is SGHNT and CDR2 is YENEEA. Trimming left V 3 bases short and J 6 bases short, with 11 bases between. The CDR3 is 13 amino acids. The CDR3 region has the DNA TGTGCCAGCAGCTTGGCGGGTAGGGCTGAAGCTTTCTTT. The encoded protein is CASSLAGRAEAFF.